This T cell receptor (beta chain) was captured by sequencing in a study of cytomegalovirus exposure and HLA in healthy donors. For the study at large: In terms of ancestry, the Caucasian-associated cluster contained about 80% of the roughly 400 genotyped donors. Notes on the study in general: The study recorded about 160 TCR beta chains that were cytomegalovirus-associated. A later analysis linked a missense variant in DCLRE1C to the trimming of TCR beta V and J genes.

Despite likely unrecorded immune exposures, the donors were nominally healthy at the time of sampling. The PCR used 60 Vbeta and 13 Jbeta primers. The method was immunoSEQ multiplex PCR; TCRdb's version includes in-frame clones alone and lacks a portion of them. Here the sample spans 170,000 or so clones, under 85% being singletons. Regarding this clone: Antigen specificity is unknown.

The J segment lost 2 bases and the V segment lost 4 bases, leaving 10 bases of the junction unmatched. CDR3 size: 16 residues. The germline V gene has CDR1 MDHEN and CDR2 SYDVKM. Material: PBMCs. The chain has TRBV28 and TRBJ2-5; 7 nucleotides align to TRBD2. The TCR was taken from a man between 18 and 29 years old in good health and CMV-seronegative. As DNA, the CDR3 is TGTGCCAGCAGTTCTAGGATAGCGGGCGGACAAGAGACCCAGTACTTC. Protein sequence: CASSSRIAGGQETQYF.